Presented here are 10 T cell receptor beta chains from one specimen sequenced in a study of STAT5B mutations in CD4+ large granular lymphocyte leukemia. The data were produced by immunoSEQ multiplex PCR, yet TCRdb's version contains in-frame clones alone and is incomplete. The sample has some 38,000 clones, 85% seen once. Sequenced sample: CD4+ T cells from blood buffy coats. The receptors were gathered from a human donor in good health.

This clone was detected once. The rearrangement links TRBV28 to TRBJ2-5, with 10 bases that match TRBD2. The DNA matches TRBJ2-7 better at its end, which makes the J call doubtful. The germline V gene encodes CDR1 MDHEN and CDR2 SYDVKM. The CDR3 is made up of 14 amino acids. The chain's CDR3 is CASSLASGGYEQYF. CDR3 DNA sequence: TGTGCCAGCAGTTTAGCTAGCGGGGGCTACGAGCAGTACTTC.

The V and J genes are TRBV11-3 and TRBJ2-2; TRBD2 agrees at 8 bases. J lost 9 bases, V lost 1 base, and 7 bases had no gene match. This CDR3 region has 15 residues. Per germline, CDR1 SGHNT and CDR2 YENEEA. The CDR3 spells CASSLGGAGDRELFF. In DNA, the CDR3 is TGTGCCAGCAGCTTAGGCGGAGCGGGGGACCGGGAGCTGTTTTTT.

Here the CDR3 reads CASSLVMGQGFGKLFF. As DNA, the CDR3 is TGTGCCAGCAGCTTAGTGATGGGACAGGGGTTTGGAAAACTGTTTTTT. The chain recombines TRBV7-9 with TRBJ1-4; 10 nucleotides agree with TRBD1. In germline, CDR1 is SEHNR, CDR2 FQNEAQ (reference sequence). V was clipped by 1 base and J by 10 bases; unmatched bases: 9. This CDR3 is 16 amino acids long.

CDR3 DNA sequence: TGTGCCAGCAGTTCAACTACCTACGAGCAGTACTTC. This gives the protein CASSSTTYEQYF. The rearrangement links TRBV21-1 to TRBJ2-7; the table names TRBD2, a call not compared with the DNA. TRBV21-1 is marked as a pseudogene. The CDR3 covers 12 residues.

The J gene is TRBJ1-3, the V gene TRBV7-2, with 7 bases lining up with TRBD1. V lost 2 bases, J lost 4 bases, and 11 bases stayed unmatched. There are 17 residues in the CDR3. The germline gives CDR1 SGHTA, CDR2 FQGNSA. CDR3 in DNA: TGTGCCAGCAGCTTAAGCCCCGACAGGGTATCGGGAAACACCATATATTTT. Protein product: CASSLSPDRVSGNTIYF.

This clone occurred a few times. V gene TRBV2 combines with J gene TRBJ1-1; no reliable D call. Germline V gene lookup returns CDR1 SNHLY and CDR2 FYNNEI. Between the trimmed V and J ends, which lost 6 bases and 1 base, there was a span of 9 bases. This CDR3 comprises 13 residues. The CDR3 DNA is TGTGCCAGCAGCCGGCTCCCGAACACTGAAGCTTTCTTT. Amino acid sequence: CASSRLPNTEAFF.

J is TRBJ2-3 and V is TRBV2, with D perhaps matching TRBD1 (5 bases). V lost 4 bases, J lost 2 bases, and 10 bases lay in between. CDR3 length: 14 residues. CDR1 is SNHLY, CDR2 FYNNEI, per germline. CDR3 in DNA: TGTGCCAGCAGTGCCCAGGGCCCCACAGATACGCAGTATTTT. Translation: CASSAQGPTDTQYF.

V and J are TRBV28 and TRBJ2-4; 7 bases map to TRBD2. This CDR3 spans 15 amino acids. From germline, CDR1 is MDHEN and CDR2 SYDVKM. V shed 7 bases and J 0 bases; nucleotides not matched to a gene: 6. CDR3 nucleotide sequence: TGTGCCAGCAAGGCTAGCGGAATAGCCAAAAACATTCAGTACTTC. It yields the protein CASKASGIAKNIQYF.

This chain links TRBV28 with TRBJ2-1, with D possibly being TRBD1 (6 bases). The CDR3 loop spans 14 amino acids. The V end lost 2 bases, the J end lost 5 bases, and 10 bases lay between the germline ends. Germline V lookup: CDR1 MDHEN, CDR2 SYDVKM. CDR3 region: CASSLGTYNNEQFF. CDR3 coding DNA: TGTGCCAGCAGTTTAGGGACATACAACAATGAGCAGTTCTTC.

This sequence joins TRBV7-9 and TRBJ2-2; 8 bases line up with TRBD1. Germline CDR1 SEHNR, CDR2 FQNEAQ (reference sequence). Germline trimming cut 4 bases from V and 5 bases from J; bases unmatched to any gene: 3. The CDR3 has 14 amino acids. The CDR3 DNA sequence: TGTGCCAGCAGCTCCGGACAGGGAACCGGGGAGCTGTTTTTT. Its protein is CASSSGQGTGELFF.